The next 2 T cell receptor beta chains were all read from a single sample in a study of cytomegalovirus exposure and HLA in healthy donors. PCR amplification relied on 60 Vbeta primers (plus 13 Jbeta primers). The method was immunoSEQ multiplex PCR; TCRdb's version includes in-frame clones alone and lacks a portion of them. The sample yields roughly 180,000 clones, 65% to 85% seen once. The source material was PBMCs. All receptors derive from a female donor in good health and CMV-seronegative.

The CDR3 loop reads CASNGGVRLSNQPQHF. The CDR3 DNA follows: TGTGCCAGTAATGGGGGGGTCAGGCTAAGCAATCAGCCCCAGCATTTT. J is TRBJ1-5 and V is TRBV19; tentatively, D is TRBD1 (5 bases). The V gene lost 7 bases and the J gene lost 1 base, with 17 bases spanning the gap. The CDR3 covers 16 residues. The germline V gene encodes CDR1 LNHDA and CDR2 SQIVND (reference sequence).

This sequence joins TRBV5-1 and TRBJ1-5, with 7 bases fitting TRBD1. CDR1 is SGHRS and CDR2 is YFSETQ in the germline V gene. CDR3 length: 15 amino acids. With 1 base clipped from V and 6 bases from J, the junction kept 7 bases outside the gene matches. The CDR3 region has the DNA TGCGCCAGCAGCTTGTTCGACAGGGTTGGTCAGCCCCAGCATTTT. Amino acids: CASSLFDRVGQPQHF.